The following is a T cell receptor beta chain sequence with its context. Study members were between roughly 18 and 100 years old and lived in some 22 US regions. The sample comes from a study of blood T cell repertoires in COVID-19. Study-wide background: T cells, B-cell-depleted T cells, or PBMCs supplied cDNA or gDNA.

Clones were read by immunoSEQ multiplex PCR, and TCRdb kept only the in-frame ones, dropping some. Counted here are fewer than 350,000 clones, over 75% occurring once; the ten biggest clones make up over 8%. Material: PBMCs or T cells enriched from blood (not recorded which). The sequence was obtained from a woman aged 40-49 years who had recovered from COVID-19.

The CDR3 nucleotides are TGTGCCAGCAGCTTAGGTCTAGCGGCAGATACGCAGTATTTT. This gives the protein CASSLGLAADTQYF. This chain joins TRBV7-9 and TRBJ2-3, with 7 bases lining up with TRBD2. CDR3 length equals 14 residues. Germline V gene lookup returns CDR1 SEHNR and CDR2 FQNEAQ (reference sequence). After removal of 1 base from V and 4 bases from J, the junction contained 2 bases not matched to a gene.